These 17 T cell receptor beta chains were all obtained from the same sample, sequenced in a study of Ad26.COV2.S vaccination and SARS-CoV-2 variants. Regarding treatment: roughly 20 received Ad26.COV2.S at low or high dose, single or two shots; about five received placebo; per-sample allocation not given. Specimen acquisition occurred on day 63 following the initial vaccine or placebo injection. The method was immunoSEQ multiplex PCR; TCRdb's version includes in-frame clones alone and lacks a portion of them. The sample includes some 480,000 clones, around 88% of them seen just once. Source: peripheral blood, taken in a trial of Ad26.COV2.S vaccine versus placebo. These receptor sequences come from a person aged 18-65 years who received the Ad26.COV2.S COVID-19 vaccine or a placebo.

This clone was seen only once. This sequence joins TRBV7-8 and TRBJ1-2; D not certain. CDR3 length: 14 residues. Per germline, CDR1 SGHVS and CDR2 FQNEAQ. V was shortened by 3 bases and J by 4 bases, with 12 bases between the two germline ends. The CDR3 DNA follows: TGTGCCAGCAGCTTGAGGGTCGCAGCCTATGGCTACACCTTC. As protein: CASSLRVAAYGYTF.

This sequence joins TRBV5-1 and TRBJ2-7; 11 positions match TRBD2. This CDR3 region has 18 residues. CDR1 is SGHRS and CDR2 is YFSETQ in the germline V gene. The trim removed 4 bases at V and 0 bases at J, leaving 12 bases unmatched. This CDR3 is CASSPGGRTSGSSYEQYF. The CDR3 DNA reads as TGCGCCAGCAGCCCCGGTGGTCGGACTAGCGGGTCCTCCTACGAGCAGTACTTC. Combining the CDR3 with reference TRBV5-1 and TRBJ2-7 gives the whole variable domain KAGVTQTPRYLIKTRGQQVTLSCSPISGHRSVSWYQQTPGQGLQFLFEYFSETQRNKGNFPGRFSGRQFSNSRSEMNVSTLELGDSALYLCASSPGGRTSGSSYEQYFGPGTRLTVT.

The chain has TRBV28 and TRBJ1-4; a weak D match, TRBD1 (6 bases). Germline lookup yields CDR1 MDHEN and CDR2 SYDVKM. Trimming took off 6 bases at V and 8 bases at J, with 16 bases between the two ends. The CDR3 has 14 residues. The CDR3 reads CASSPPRQVEKLFF. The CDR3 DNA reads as TGTGCCAGCAGCCCCCCCCGACAGGTCGAAAAACTGTTTTTT.

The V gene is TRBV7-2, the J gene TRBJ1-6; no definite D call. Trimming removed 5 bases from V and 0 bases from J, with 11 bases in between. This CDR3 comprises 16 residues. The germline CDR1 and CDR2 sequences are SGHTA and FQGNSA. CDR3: CASSPYGSSYNSPLHF. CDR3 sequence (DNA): TGTGCCAGCAGCCCCTATGGAAGCTCCTATAATTCACCCCTCCACTTT. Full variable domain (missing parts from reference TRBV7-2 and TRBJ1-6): GAGVSQSPSNKVTEKGKDVELRCDPISGHTALYWYRQSLGQGLEFLIYFQGNSAPDKSGLPSDRFSAERTGGSVSTLTIQRTQQEDSAVYLCASSPYGSSYNSPLHFGNGTRLTVT.

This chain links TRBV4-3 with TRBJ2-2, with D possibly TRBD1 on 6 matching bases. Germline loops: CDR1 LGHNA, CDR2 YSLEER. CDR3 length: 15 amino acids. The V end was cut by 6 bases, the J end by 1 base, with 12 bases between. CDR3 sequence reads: CASRGAWQNTGELFF. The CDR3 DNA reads TGCGCCAGCAGGGGGGCCTGGCAGAACACCGGGGAGCTGTTTTTT.

The CDR3 protein is CASSLGTTLGTDTQYF. CDR3 in DNA: TGTGCCAGCAGCTTAGGGACGACACTGGGAACAGATACGCAGTATTTT. This chain joins TRBV7-8 and TRBJ2-3; D gene unclear. The V and J ends lost 1 base and 3 bases respectively, with 14 bases between them. Germline V gene data show CDR1 as SGHVS and CDR2 as FQNEAQ. The CDR3 covers 16 residues. Full variable domain (outside the CDR3, taken from reference TRBV7-8 and TRBJ2-3): GAGVSQSPRYKVAKRGQDVALRCDPISGHVSLFWYQQALGQGPEFLTYFQNEAQLDKSGLPSDRFFAERPEGSVSTLKIQRTQQEDSAVYLCASSLGTTLGTDTQYFGPGTRLTVL.

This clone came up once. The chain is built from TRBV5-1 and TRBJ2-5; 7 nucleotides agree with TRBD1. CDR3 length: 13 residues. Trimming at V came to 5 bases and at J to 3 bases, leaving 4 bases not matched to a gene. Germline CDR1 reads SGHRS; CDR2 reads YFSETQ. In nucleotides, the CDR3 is TGCGCCAGCAGAACGACAGGGAAAGAGACCCAGTACTTC. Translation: CASRTTGKETQYF. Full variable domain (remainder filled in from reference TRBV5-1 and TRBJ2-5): KAGVTQTPRYLIKTRGQQVTLSCSPISGHRSVSWYQQTPGQGLQFLFEYFSETQRNKGNFPGRFSGRQFSNSRSEMNVSTLELGDSALYLCASRTTGKETQYFGPGTRLLVL.

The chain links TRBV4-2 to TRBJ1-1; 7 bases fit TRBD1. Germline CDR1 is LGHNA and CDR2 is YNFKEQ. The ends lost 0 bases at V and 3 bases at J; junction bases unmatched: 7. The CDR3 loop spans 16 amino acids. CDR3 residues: CASSQDFTGEDTEAFF. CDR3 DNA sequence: TGTGCCAGCAGCCAAGACTTTACAGGGGAGGACACTGAAGCTTTCTTT.

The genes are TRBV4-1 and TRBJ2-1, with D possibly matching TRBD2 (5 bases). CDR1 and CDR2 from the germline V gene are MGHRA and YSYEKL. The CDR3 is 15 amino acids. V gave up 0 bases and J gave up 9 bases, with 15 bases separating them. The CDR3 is CASSQEIRTSGEQFF. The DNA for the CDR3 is TGCGCCAGCAGCCAAGAAATTAGGACTTCGGGTGAGCAGTTCTTC.

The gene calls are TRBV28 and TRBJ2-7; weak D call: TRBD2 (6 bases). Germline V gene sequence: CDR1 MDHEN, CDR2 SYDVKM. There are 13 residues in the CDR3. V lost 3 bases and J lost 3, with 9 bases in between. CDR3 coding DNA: TGTGCCAGCAGTTTTCGGGGGTTCTACGAGCAGTACTTC. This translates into CASSFRGFYEQYF. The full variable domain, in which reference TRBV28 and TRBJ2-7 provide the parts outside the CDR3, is DVKVTQSSRYLVKRTGEKVFLECVQDMDHENMFWYRQDPGLGLRLIYFSYDVKMKEKGDIPEGYSVSREKKERFSLILESASTNQTSMYLCASSFRGFYEQYFGPGTRLTVT.

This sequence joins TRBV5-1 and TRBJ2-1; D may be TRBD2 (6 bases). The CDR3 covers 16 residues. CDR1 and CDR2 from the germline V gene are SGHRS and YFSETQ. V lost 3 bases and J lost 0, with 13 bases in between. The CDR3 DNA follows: TGCGCCAGCAGCTCCGATACTAGCACCTCCTACAATGAGCAGTTCTTC. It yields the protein CASSSDTSTSYNEQFF.

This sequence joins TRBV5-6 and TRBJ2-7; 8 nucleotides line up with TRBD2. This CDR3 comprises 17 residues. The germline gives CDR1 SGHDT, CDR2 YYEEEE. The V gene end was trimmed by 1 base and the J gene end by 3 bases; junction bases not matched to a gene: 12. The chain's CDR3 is CASSLRFSGTLIYEQYF. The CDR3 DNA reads TGTGCCAGCAGCTTGAGGTTTAGCGGGACACTAATCTACGAGCAGTACTTC.

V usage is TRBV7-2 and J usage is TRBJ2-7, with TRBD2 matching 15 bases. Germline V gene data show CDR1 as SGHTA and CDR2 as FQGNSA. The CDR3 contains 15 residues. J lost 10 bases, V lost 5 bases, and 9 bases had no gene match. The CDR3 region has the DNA TGTGCCAGCAGCGTGGGACTAGCGGGAGGTCCCCTACAGTACTTC. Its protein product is CASSVGLAGGPLQYF.

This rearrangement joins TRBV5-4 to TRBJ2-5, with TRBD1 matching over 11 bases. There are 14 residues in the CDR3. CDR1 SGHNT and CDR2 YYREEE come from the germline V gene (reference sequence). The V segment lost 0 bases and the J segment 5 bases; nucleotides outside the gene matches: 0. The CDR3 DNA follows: TGTGCCAGCAGCTTGGGGACAGGGGGCGAGACCCAGTACTTC. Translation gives CASSLGTGGETQYF.

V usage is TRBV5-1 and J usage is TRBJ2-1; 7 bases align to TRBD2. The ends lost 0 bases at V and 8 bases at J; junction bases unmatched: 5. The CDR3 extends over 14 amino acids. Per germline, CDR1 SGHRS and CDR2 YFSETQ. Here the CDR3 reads CASSLGVRGDEQFF. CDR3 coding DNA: TGCGCCAGCAGCTTGGGAGTCCGGGGGGATGAGCAGTTCTTC.

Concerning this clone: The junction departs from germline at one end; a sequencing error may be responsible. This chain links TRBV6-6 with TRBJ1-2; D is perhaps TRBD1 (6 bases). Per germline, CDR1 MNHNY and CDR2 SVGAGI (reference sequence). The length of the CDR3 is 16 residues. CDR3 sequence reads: CASSPGQQPMGSRKSF. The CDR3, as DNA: TGTGCCAGCAGCCCAGGACAGCAACCTATGGGGTCGAGGAAGAGCTTC.

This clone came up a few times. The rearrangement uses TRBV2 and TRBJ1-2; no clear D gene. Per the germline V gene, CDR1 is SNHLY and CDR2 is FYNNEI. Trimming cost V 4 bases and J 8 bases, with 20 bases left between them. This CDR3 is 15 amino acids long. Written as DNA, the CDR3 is TGTGCCAGCAGTGTGGATAGTCCGACCTCGAGGGGCTACACCTTC. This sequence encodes CASSVDSPTSRGYTF. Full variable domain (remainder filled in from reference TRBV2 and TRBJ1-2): EPEVTQTPSHQVTQMGQEVILRCVPISNHLYFYWYRQILGQKVEFLVSFYNNEISEKSEIFDDQFSVERPDGSNFTLKIRSTKLEDSAMYFCASSVDSPTSRGYTFGSGTRLTVV.